This entry describes one T cell receptor (beta chain). The target of this receptor is not known. It has no much larger one-base neighbor in the sample; base qualities were not kept. The junction shows trimming of 6 bases on V and 5 bases on J, and the gene matches do not reach 7 bases of it. Per the germline V gene, MDHEN is the CDR1 and SYDVKM is the CDR2. Inclusive of the bounding cysteine and phenylalanine, the CDR3 is 15 residues long. Just CDR3 DNA is preserved here, 45 bases in frame from base 1. The sample comes from a study of blood T cell repertoires in COVID-19 (dated by TCRdb to between 2020 and 2021). For the study in its entirety: Collaborator samples came from the United States, Italy and Spain and covered acute and convalescent phases of COVID-19. The material from the prospective study consisted of cDNA or gDNA derived from T cells, B-cell-depleted T cells, or PBMCs. Deeply sampled blood TCRbeta repertoires from subjects exposed to, actively infected with, or recovered from COVID-19 were included in the dataset. The repertoires were made available in a free public database intended to serve as a resource for research on the immune response to SARS-CoV-2. Samples came from the ongoing ImmuneRACE study (first 160 participants) plus 1,254 subjects from 6 global collaborators. A de-identified subject ID, COVID-19 status, age in years and sex were almost always included in the sample metadata. HLA class I and class II types, where available, came from metadata supplied by the sample provider rather than from assay-based typing. General conclusions and limits of the study: Clinical and demographic metadata were provided uncurated, with the amount varying by source and participant.

The immunoSEQ Assay, a bias-controlled multiplex PCR, was used to amplify TCRbeta CDR3 regions from genomic DNA. As for how the authors treated the data: Within the assay, amplification of reference gene primers was used to estimate how many nucleated cells each sample contained. To quantify the absolute abundance of each unique TCRbeta CDR3 rearrangement, sequence reads were collapsed and filtered. For each sample, productive Simpson clonality was calculated as the square root of Simpson's diversity index over productive rearrangements. The source is immuneACCESS, and TCRdb retained only in-frame sequences with V and J called. Part of the clones is not carried over; for the studies checked, unresolved V genes explain less than half of this, and the remainder is unexplained. The D gene and trimming were derived from the DNA, and the V and J assignments and clone size from that table. Across this sample there are roughly 51,000 clones, with 86% seen only once. Around 3% of the sample belongs to the ten largest clones.

Whole blood was collected in K2EDTA tubes by collaborating institutions according to the institutions' own protocols. For TCRbeta analysis, collaborators shipped samples as frozen whole blood, isolated PBMCs, or DNA extracted from either of those sample types. This TCR came from a woman aged 80 or over with acute or convalescent COVID-19. The chain couples TRBV28 to TRBJ1-5; 10 middle bases align to TRBD1. The sequenced sample consisted of peripheral blood. The DNA reads TGTGCCAGCAGCGATGGACAGGGGGGGGATCAGCCCCAGCATTTT. Translation gives CASSDGQGGDQPQHF.